Sequencing of this T cell receptor beta chain was carried out in a study of identical twins. This CDR3 has 18 amino acids. With V trimmed by 0 bases and J by 2 bases, 6 bases remained unmatched. Germline CDR1 is MNHEY and CDR2 is SVGEGT. This clonotype was seen only a few times. TCRdb re-called the 5' RACE reads through MiXCR, storing one row per CDR3 protein. The data show 18,000 or so distinct CDR3 sequences, roughly 63% seen once. This chain joins TRBV6-2 or TRBV6-3 and TRBJ2-3; TRBD2 aligns across 12 bases. Sequencing used memory (CD45RO+) T cells sorted from blood. The clonotype was recovered from a woman under 30 in good health. This table probably holds off-target reads from a library built for another chain. The CDR3 protein is CASSYSATSGRTTDTQYF. For the CDR3, the DNA is TGTGCCAGCAGTTACTCTGCTACTAGCGGGAGGACCACAGATACGCAGTATTTT.